This T cell receptor (beta chain) was observed in a study of blood T cell repertoires in COVID-19 (dated by TCRdb to the early 2020s). Describing the broader study: Samples covering the acute and convalescent phases of COVID-19 were provided by collaborators in the United States, Italy and Spain. The material from the prospective study consisted of cDNA or gDNA derived from T cells, B-cell-depleted T cells, or PBMCs. The dataset comprised deeply sampled blood TCRbeta repertoires from subjects exposed to, actively infected with, or recovered from COVID-19. The repertoires were released in a freely available public database meant as a resource for research on the immune response to SARS-CoV-2. The samples were drawn from two sources: the first 160 participants of the ongoing ImmuneRACE study, and over 1,000 subjects contributed by 6 global collaborators. Nearly every sample came with metadata listing a de-identified subject ID, COVID-19 status, age in years and sex. Where HLA class I and class II types were available, the types were taken from metadata supplied by the sample provider, not from assay-based typing. Paper-wide results and their limitations: How much clinical and demographic metadata was included differed by source and by participant, and the metadata was provided uncurated.

Collaborating institutions collected whole blood in K2EDTA tubes following their own protocols. For TCRbeta analysis, collaborators shipped samples in one of three forms: frozen whole blood, isolated PBMCs, or DNA extracted from either of those sample types. TCRbeta CDR3 regions were amplified from genomic DNA using the immunoSEQ Assay, a bias-controlled multiplex PCR. Turning to the authors' computational methods: The number of nucleated cells in each sample was estimated from the amplification of reference gene primers within the assay. Sequence reads were collapsed and filtered to measure the absolute abundance of every unique TCRbeta CDR3 rearrangement. For each sample, productive Simpson clonality was calculated as the square root of Simpson's diversity index over productive rearrangements. Entries here come from immuneACCESS through TCRdb and include only in-frame sequences with V and J called. Some clones fail to appear in such tables; in the studies checked, an unresolved V gene covers under half of the shortfall, and the cause of the remainder is unknown. The DNA was the basis for D and trimming; V, J and clone size are from that table. This sample is represented by roughly 170,000 clones; under 85% of them were singletons. Under 8.5% of the sample belongs to the ten largest clones.

Its CDR3 holds 16 amino acids, cysteine through phenylalanine. The kept DNA is CDR3 alone, 48 bases in frame from the first base. Unmatched junction bases come to 17, with V trimmed by 4 bases and J by 9 bases. The germline V gene gives CDR1 as SGDLS and CDR2 as YYNGEE. The sample holds a few counts of this clone. No antigen is known for it. No qualities accompany the bases; no much larger clone lies one base away. The clonotype was recovered from a human donor in a cohort sampled during active COVID-19. The material sequenced was peripheral blood. The chain uses TRBV9 and TRBJ2-7; TRBD1 matches 9 bases in the middle. The CDR3 protein is CASSPGQGKLGGVQYF. The bases are TGTGCCAGCAGCCCGGGACAGGGCAAACTCGGGGGTGTGCAGTACTTC.